The present TCR beta chain was sequenced within a study of blood T cell repertoires in COVID-19 (TCRdb year 2020). Regarding the research as a whole: The collaborator samples originated in the United States, Italy and Spain and spanned the acute and convalescent phases of COVID-19. The prospective study material was composed of cDNA or gDNA derived from T cells, B-cell-depleted T cells, or PBMCs. Subjects who had been exposed to COVID-19, were actively infected with it, or had recovered from it provided the deeply sampled blood TCRbeta repertoires that made up the dataset. The repertoires were released in a freely available public database meant as a resource for research on the immune response to SARS-CoV-2. Samples came from the ongoing ImmuneRACE study (first 160 participants) plus 1,254 subjects from 6 global collaborators. The sample metadata nearly always contained a de-identified subject ID, COVID-19 status, age in years and sex. HLA class I and class II types, where available, came from metadata supplied by the sample provider rather than from assay-based typing. The paper as a whole reports these results and caveats: How much clinical and demographic metadata was included differed by source and by participant, and the metadata was provided uncurated.

Here V drops 2 bases and J drops 8 bases, and the junction holds 15 bases not matched to any gene. The germline V gene provides CDR1 MDHEN and CDR2 SYDVKM. Inclusive of the bounding cysteine and phenylalanine, the CDR3 is 17 residues long. Only the CDR3 portion is preserved as DNA: 51 bases, with reading frame beginning at the first base. To note about this clone: Its antigen is not yet known. No quality values exist for individual bases; no much larger clone is one base distant.

The immunoSEQ Assay, a bias-controlled multiplex PCR, was used to amplify TCRbeta CDR3 regions from genomic DNA. The original pipeline was this. Within the assay, amplification of reference gene primers was used to estimate how many nucleated cells each sample contained. To quantify the absolute abundance of each unique TCRbeta CDR3 rearrangement, sequence reads were collapsed and filtered. Productive Simpson clonality was computed per sample as the square root of Simpson's diversity index over productive rearrangements. The table was pulled from immuneACCESS by TCRdb, which kept in-frame rearrangements only. Such tables lose some clones; where checked, under half of the loss comes from unresolved V genes, and the rest has no known cause. V and J calls plus clone size are reproduced from that table; the DNA served to infer D and trimming. Here the sample has tens of thousands of clones; under 90% occur a single time. The biggest ten clones account for around 2.6% of the sample.

Each collaborating institution followed its own protocols to collect whole blood in K2EDTA tubes. Collaborator samples were shipped for TCRbeta analysis as frozen whole blood, isolated PBMCs, or DNA extracted from either sample type. The receptor comes from a human donor in a cohort sampled during active COVID-19. The sequenced material came from peripheral blood. The chain is assembled from TRBV28 and TRBJ1-2, and TRBD1 aligns with 9 junction nucleotides. The nucleotides read TGTGCCAGCAGTTTAGGGGGGGGACAGGGCTACCGGCGCGGCTACACCTTC. This gives the protein CASSLGGGQGYRRGYTF.